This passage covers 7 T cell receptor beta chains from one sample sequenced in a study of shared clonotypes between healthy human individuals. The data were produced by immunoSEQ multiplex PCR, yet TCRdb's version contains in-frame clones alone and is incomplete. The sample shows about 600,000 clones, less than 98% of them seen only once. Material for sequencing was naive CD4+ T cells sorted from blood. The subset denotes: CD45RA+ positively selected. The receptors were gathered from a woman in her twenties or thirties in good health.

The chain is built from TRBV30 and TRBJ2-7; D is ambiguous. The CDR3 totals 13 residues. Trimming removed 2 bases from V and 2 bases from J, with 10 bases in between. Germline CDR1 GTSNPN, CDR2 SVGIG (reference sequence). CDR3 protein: CAWSLSETYEQYF. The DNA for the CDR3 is TGTGCCTGGAGTTTGTCAGAAACCTACGAGCAGTACTTC. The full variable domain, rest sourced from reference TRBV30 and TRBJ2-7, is SQTIHQWPATLVQPVGSPLSLECTVEGTSNPNLYWYRQAAGRGLQLLFYSVGIGQISSEVPQNLSASRPQDRQFILSSKKLLLSDSGFYLCAWSLSETYEQYFGPGTRLTVT.

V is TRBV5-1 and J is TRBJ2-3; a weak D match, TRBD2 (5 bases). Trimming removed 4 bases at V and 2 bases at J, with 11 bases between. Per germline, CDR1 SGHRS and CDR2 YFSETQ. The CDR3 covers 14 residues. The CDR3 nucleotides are TGCGCCAGCAGCATCACTAGTCTCACAGATACGCAGTATTTT. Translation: CASSITSLTDTQYF.

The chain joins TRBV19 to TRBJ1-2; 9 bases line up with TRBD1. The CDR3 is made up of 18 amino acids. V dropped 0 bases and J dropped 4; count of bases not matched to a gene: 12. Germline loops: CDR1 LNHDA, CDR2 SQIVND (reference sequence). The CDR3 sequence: CASSIETGTGSRSYGYTF. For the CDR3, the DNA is TGTGCCAGTAGTATAGAAACCGGGACAGGGAGCAGGAGCTATGGCTACACCTTC.

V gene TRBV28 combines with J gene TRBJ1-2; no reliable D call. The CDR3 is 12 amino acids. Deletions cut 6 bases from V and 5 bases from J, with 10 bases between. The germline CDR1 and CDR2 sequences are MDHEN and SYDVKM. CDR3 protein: CASRRLGYGYTF. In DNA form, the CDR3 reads TGTGCCAGCAGACGACTGGGTTATGGCTACACCTTC.

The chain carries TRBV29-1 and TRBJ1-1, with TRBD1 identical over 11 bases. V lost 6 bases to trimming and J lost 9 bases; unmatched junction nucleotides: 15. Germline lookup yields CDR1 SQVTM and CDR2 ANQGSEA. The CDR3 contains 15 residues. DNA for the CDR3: TGCAGCGTGGTGGACGTGGGGACAGGGGGATCAAAAGCTTTCTTT. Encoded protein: CSVVDVGTGGSKAFF.

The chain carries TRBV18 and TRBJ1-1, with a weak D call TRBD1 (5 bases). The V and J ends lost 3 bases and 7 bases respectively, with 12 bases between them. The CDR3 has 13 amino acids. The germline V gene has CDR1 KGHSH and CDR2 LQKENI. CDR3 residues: CASSPIGGIEAFF. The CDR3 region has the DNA TGTGCCAGCTCACCCATCGGGGGGATTGAAGCTTTCTTT.

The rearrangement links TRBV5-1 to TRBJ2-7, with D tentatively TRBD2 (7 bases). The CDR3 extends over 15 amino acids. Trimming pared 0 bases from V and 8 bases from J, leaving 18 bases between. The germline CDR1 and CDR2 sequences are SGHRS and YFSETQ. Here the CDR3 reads CASSLVGGLVAKQYF. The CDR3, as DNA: TGCGCCAGCAGCTTGGTCGGGGGGCTAGTGGCAAAGCAGTACTTC.